The 19 T cell receptor beta chains presented below share a single source sample, sequenced in a study of neurological immune-mediated disorders. From the 5' RACE reads, TCRdb called clonotypes with MiXCR, one entry per CDR3 protein. The table lists 95,000 to 150,000 distinct CDR3 sequences, 3.2% of them singletons, with 1.3% in the top ten. The source material was PBMCs. Source of these receptors: a woman aged 25 to 45 with multiple sclerosis.

CDR3 sequence: CATGTELAKNIQYF. The CDR3 DNA sequence: TGTGCCACCGGGACAGAACTAGCCAAAAACATTCAGTACTTC. This sequence joins TRBV10-3 and TRBJ2-4; 7 positions agree with TRBD1. This CDR3 spans 14 amino acids. The junction had 6 bases not matched to a gene; V was cut back by 10 bases and J by 0 bases. The V gene's germline CDR1 is ENHRY and CDR2 SYGVKD.

This clonotype was picked up many times. The V and J genes are TRBV20-1 and TRBJ1-1; D gene uncertain. Germline V gene sequence: CDR1 DFQATT, CDR2 SNEGSKA (reference sequence). The CDR3 is made up of 13 amino acids. Trimming shortened V by 1 base and J by 1 base, and 7 bases separated the two germline ends. The CDR3 region has the DNA TGCAGTGCTAGAGTCATGGGGAACACTGAAGCTTTCTTT. This translates into CSARVMGNTEAFF.

This clonotype was seen ten or more times. The CDR3 bases are TGTGCCAGCAGTCTGACGGGAGCGAACACCGGGGAGCTGTTTTTT. Amino acids: CASSLTGANTGELFF. The chain carries TRBV9 and TRBJ2-2, with D tentatively TRBD2 (6 bases). The CDR3 runs 15 residues. From germline, CDR1 is SGDLS and CDR2 YYNGEE. The ends were cut back, 5 bases at V and 0 bases at J, with 11 bases in the middle.

In the case of this clonotype: A much larger clone sits a single nucleotide away, making a read error possible. The chain links TRBV27 to TRBJ2-1, with TRBD2 identical over 7 bases. Germline CDR1 is MNHEY and CDR2 is SMNVEV (reference sequence). The CDR3 covers 16 residues. The DNA for the CDR3 is TGTGCCAGCAGTTTATGGGCGGGAGAGGGATACAATGCGCAGTTCTTC. This sequence encodes CASSLWAGEGYNAQFF.

This clonotype was seen repeatedly, ten times or more. The J gene is TRBJ2-7, the V gene TRBV5-1; 7 bases agree with TRBD1. This CDR3 is built from 14 residues. CDR1 is SGHRS and CDR2 is YFSETQ in the germline V gene. The junction had 10 bases not matched to a gene; V was cut back by 4 bases and J by 6 bases. The CDR3 DNA reads TGCGCCAGCAGCGCGGAGACAGGGATTAGCGAGCAGTACTTC. As protein: CASSAETGISEQYF.

This clonotype has ten or more counts. The rearrangement links TRBV5-1 to TRBJ1-1, with a weak D call TRBD1 (5 bases). The germline CDR1 and CDR2 sequences are SGHRS and YFSETQ. This CDR3 is built from 14 residues. V gave up 0 bases and J gave up 5 bases, with 11 bases separating them. This CDR3 is CASSLEVGGTEAFF. CDR3 nucleotide sequence: TGCGCCAGCAGCTTGGAAGTGGGGGGGACTGAAGCTTTCTTT.

Many counts were recorded for this clonotype. J is TRBJ2-7 and V is TRBV7-9; D uncertain. Germline CDR1 is SEHNR and CDR2 is FQNEAQ (reference sequence). CDR3 size: 12 residues. The V end was cut by 2 bases, the J end by 3 bases, with 5 bases between. In DNA form, the CDR3 reads TGTGCCAGCAGCTTATCTGGCTACGAGCAGTACTTC. Amino acids: CASSLSGYEQYF.

Comment on this clonotype: A much more abundant neighbour one base away suggests this may be a read error. J is TRBJ2-7 and V is TRBV27; the match to TRBD1 covers 7 bases. This CDR3 contains 13 residues. CDR1 is MNHEY, CDR2 SMNVEV, per germline (reference sequence). J was trimmed by 4 bases and V by 7 bases; bases with no gene match: 7. The chain's CDR3 is CASIGKGAYEQYF. The CDR3 DNA is TGTGCCAGCATAGGAAAGGGGGCATACGAGCAGTACTTC.

The table lists this clonotype with many counts. The gene calls are TRBV5-1 and TRBJ2-7, with D unresolved. Trimming took off 10 bases at V and 0 bases at J, with 11 bases between the two ends. This CDR3 spans 12 amino acids. CDR1 and CDR2 (germline): SGHRS, YFSETQ. CDR3 loop: CASRTDSYEQYF. The DNA for the CDR3 is TGCGCCTCTAGGACGGACTCCTACGAGCAGTACTTC.

This clonotype was counted ten times or more. This chain joins TRBV7-9 and TRBJ1-1; D not resolved. Germline CDR1 and CDR2: SEHNR and FQNEAQ (reference sequence). Trimming shortened V by 5 bases and J by 0 bases, and 13 bases separated the two germline ends. This CDR3 is built from 15 residues. CDR3 nucleotides: TGTGCCAGCAGCCCTTCTGCGGGAATGAACACTGAAGCTTTCTTT. It yields the protein CASSPSAGMNTEAFF.

This clonotype was seen a few times. CDR3 nucleotides: TGCAGTGCGCTTCCGGGACCCCCATCCTACGAGCAGTACTTC. Encoded protein: CSALPGPPSYEQYF. The rearrangement joins TRBV20-1 to TRBJ2-7; D may correspond to TRBD1 or TRBD2 (5 bases each). Germline V CDR1 and CDR2: DFQATT, SNEGSKA (reference sequence). V was pared by 6 bases and J by 1 base, with 16 bases between. The CDR3 is made up of 14 amino acids.

Ten or more counts support this clonotype. The J gene is TRBJ2-2, the V gene TRBV7-9, with D perhaps given as TRBD1 or TRBD2 (5 bases each). V was cut by 11 bases and J by 2 bases, with 12 bases left in between. CDR3 size: 13 residues. Germline CDR1 reads SEHNR; CDR2 reads FQNEAQ (reference sequence). The CDR3 bases are TGTGCCTCGGGGCCCCACAACACCGGGGAGCTGTTTTTT. Amino acid sequence: CASGPHNTGELFF.

This clonotype was seen many times. V usage is TRBV6-5 and J usage is TRBJ1-1; D not certain. Trimming took off 7 bases at V and 1 base at J, with 31 bases between the two ends. The CDR3 runs 20 residues. CDR1 MNHEY and CDR2 SVGAGI come from the germline V gene. The chain's CDR3 is CASKDGQFRGLSGQNTEAFF. In DNA, the CDR3 is TGTGCCAGCAAGGACGGCCAGTTCCGGGGTCTTTCTGGTCAGAACACTGAAGCTTTCTTT.

This clonotype occurred a few times. The V gene is TRBV7-9, the J gene TRBJ1-1, with D maybe TRBD1 (5 bases). Germline-derived CDR1 and CDR2 are SEHNR and FQNEAQ (reference sequence). This CDR3 region has 13 residues. The V end lost 7 bases, the J end lost 5 bases, and 14 bases lay between the germline ends. CDR3 region: CASNGKGRTEAFF. The CDR3 DNA sequence: TGTGCCAGCAACGGAAAGGGGAGGACTGAAGCTTTCTTT.

This clonotype was picked up many times. The genes are TRBV20-1 and TRBJ1-5; D perhaps matches TRBD1 (6 bases). Germline loops: CDR1 DFQATT, CDR2 SNEGSKA (reference sequence). Trimming took off 6 bases at V and 1 base at J, with 13 bases between the two ends. This CDR3 has 14 amino acids. CDR3 in DNA: TGCAGTGCCCACGAGGGGGGAAGCAATCAGCCCCAGCATTTT. It codes for CSAHEGGSNQPQHF.

This clonotype has at least ten counts. This rearrangement joins TRBV12-3 or TRBV12-4 to TRBJ1-2, with D perhaps TRBD1 (6 bases). Deletions cut 3 bases from V and 4 bases from J, with 15 bases between. The CDR3 length is 15 residues. CDR3 region: CASSFGIQGAYGYTF. In nucleotides, the CDR3 is TGTGCCAGCAGTTTTGGGATACAGGGCGCCTATGGCTACACCTTC.

This clonotype was counted ten times or more. The V call is TRBV20-1, the J call TRBJ2-1, with 10 bases aligning to TRBD2. Germline values: CDR1 DFQATT, CDR2 SNEGSKA (reference sequence). V gave up 6 bases and J gave up 8 bases; unmatched junction bases: 7. The CDR3 runs to 13 residues. CDR3 sequence reads: CSAWGTSADEQFF. The CDR3 DNA follows: TGCAGTGCGTGGGGGACTAGCGCTGATGAGCAGTTCTTC.

This clonotype was found many times. The V call is TRBV5-6, the J call TRBJ2-7, with D perhaps TRBD2 (5 bases). Trimming cost V 5 bases and J 4 bases, with 10 bases left between them. Germline CDR1 is SGHDT and CDR2 is YYEEEE. The CDR3 consists of 12 residues. The DNA of the CDR3 is TGTGCCAGCAGTTTCAGAGGGTACGAGCAGTACTTC. This codes for CASSFRGYEQYF.

The chain carries TRBV10-3 and TRBJ1-2; TRBD1 agrees at 8 bases. V was clipped by 4 bases and J by 10 bases; unmatched bases: 5. Looked up from germline, CDR1 is ENHRY and CDR2 is SYGVKD. The CDR3 is 12 residues long. The CDR3 spells CAISVQGQAYTF. As DNA, the CDR3 is TGTGCCATCAGTGTCCAGGGACAGGCCTACACCTTC.